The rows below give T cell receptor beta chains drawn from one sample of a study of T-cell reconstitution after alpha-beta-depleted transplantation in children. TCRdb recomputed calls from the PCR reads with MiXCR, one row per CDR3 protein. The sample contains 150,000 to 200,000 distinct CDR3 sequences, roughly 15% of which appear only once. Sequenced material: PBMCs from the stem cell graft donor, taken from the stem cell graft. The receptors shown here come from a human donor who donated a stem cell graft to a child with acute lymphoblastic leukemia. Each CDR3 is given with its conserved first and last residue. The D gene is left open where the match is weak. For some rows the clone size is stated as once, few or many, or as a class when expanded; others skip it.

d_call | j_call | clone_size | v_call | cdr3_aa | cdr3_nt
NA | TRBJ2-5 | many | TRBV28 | CASAITYNQETQYF | TGTGCCAGCGCCATTACATATAACCAAGAGACCCAGTACTTC
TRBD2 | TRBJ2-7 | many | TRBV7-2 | CASSSRTSGSHEQYF | TGTGCCAGCAGCTCAAGGACTAGCGGGAGTCACGAGCAGTACTTC
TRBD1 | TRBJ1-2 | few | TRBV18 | CASSPPGTGRLGYGYTF | TGTGCCAGCTCACCACCCGGGACAGGACGGCTTGGGTATGGCTACACCTTC
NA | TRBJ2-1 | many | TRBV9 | CASSDRLGGRGNEQFF | TGTGCCAGCAGCGACCGATTAGGGGGGAGAGGTAATGAGCAGTTCTTC
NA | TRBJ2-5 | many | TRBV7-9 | CASSPDRGGQETQYF | TGTGCCAGCAGCCCAGACAGGGGAGGGCAAGAGACCCAGTACTTC
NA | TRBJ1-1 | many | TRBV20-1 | CSAVFRGGNRLGDTEAFF | TGCAGTGCTGTATTTCGGGGAGGGAATCGTTTGGGGGACACTGAAGCTTTCTTT
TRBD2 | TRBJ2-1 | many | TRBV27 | CASSFASGSLPGYNEQFF | TGTGCCAGCAGTTTTGCCAGCGGGAGCCTCCCAGGGTACAATGAGCAGTTCTTC
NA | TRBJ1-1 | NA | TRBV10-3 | CAISKGSYLPAFF | TGTGCCATCAGTAAGGGGTCCTACCTCCCAGCTTTCTTT
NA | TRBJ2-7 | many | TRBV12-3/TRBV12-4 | CASSFIGARGGPYF | TGTGCCAGCAGTTTCATAGGGGCCAGGGGAGGGCCCTACTTC
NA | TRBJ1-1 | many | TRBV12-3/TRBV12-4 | CASSYDYYTEAFF | TGTGCCAGCAGCTATGACTATTACACTGAAGCTTTCTTT